This T cell receptor beta chain was retrieved from a study of metastatic and nonmetastatic thyroid tumors. Across the whole study: Malignant thyroid and benign thyroid patients provided blood and tumor or nodule tissue whose repertoires were compared.

Authors' data handling: A distant-metastasis classifier for papillary thyroid cancer was built using CDR3 differences across clinicopathological groups. TCRdb re-called clones from the PCR reads using MiXCR. In this record, the V and J calls reflect TCRdb's handling and not the investigators' own analysis. The sample shows 11,000 to 15,000 clones, approximately 12% of them seen only once. Study-wide points: It was reportedly found that TCR beta diversity was significantly higher in malignant thyroid tumors than in benign nodules, a difference seen in both blood and tumor samples.

CDR1 and CDR2 (germline): DFQATT, SNEGSKA (reference sequence). The CDR3 runs to 15 residues. In regard to this clone: What it binds is not known. This is likely a read error, given that the CDR3 carries no conserved phenylalanine or tryptophan at its end.

Thyroid surgery was performed in patients who had received no treatment beforehand. The rearrangement uses TRBV20-1 and TRBJ2-2; D is possibly TRBD1 (6 bases). The sequenced sample was blood. The clonotype comes from a female donor with papillary thyroid cancer or a benign thyroid nodule (not recorded which). Some clones in this sample may be carry-over from other donors' samples. The CDR3 loop is CSARGQASNTGELFL. CDR3 DNA: TGCAGTGCTAGAGGACAGGCCTCGAACACCGGTGAGCTGTTTCTT.